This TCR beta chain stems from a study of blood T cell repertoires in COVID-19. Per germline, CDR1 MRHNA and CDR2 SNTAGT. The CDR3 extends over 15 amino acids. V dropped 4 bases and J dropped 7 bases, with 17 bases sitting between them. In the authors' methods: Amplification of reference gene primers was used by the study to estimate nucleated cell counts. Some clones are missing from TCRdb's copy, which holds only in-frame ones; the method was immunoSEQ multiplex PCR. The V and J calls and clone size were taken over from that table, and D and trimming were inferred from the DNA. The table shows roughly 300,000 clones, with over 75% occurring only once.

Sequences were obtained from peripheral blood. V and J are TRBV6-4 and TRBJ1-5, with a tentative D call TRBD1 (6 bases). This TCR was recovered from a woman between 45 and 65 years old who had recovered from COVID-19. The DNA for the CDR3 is TGTGCCAGCAGTGTTTCTGGGAATAGGGGGCAGCCCCAGCATTTT. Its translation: CASSVSGNRGQPQHF.